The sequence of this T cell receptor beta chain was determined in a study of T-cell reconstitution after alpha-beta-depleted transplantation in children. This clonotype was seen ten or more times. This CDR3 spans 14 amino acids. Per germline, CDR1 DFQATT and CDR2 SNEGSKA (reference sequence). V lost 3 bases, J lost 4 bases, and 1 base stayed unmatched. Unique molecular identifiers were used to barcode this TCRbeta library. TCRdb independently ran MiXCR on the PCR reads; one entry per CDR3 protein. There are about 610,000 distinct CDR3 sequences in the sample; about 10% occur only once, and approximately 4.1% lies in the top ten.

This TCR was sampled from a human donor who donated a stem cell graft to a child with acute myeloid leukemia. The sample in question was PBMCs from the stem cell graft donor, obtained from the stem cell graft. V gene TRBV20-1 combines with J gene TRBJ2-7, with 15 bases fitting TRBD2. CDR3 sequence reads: CSARGTSGRYEQYF. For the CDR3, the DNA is TGCAGTGCTAGGGGGACTAGCGGGAGGTACGAGCAGTACTTC.